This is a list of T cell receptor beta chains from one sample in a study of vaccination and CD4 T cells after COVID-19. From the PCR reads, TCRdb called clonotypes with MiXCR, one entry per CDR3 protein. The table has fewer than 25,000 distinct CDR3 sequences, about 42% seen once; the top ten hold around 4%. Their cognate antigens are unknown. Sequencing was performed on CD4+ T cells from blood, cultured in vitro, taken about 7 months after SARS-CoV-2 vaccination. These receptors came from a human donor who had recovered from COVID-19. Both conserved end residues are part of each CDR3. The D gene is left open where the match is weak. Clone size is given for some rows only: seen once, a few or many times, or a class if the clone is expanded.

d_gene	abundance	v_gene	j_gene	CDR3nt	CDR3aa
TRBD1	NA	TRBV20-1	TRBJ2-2	TGCAGTGCTAGCGACAGGACAGGGCCGGCCGGGGAGCTGTTTTTT	CSASDRTGPAGELFF
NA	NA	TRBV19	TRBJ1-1	TGTGCCAGTGGTACAGGACTTCTTTTGAACACTGAAGCTTTCTTT	CASGTGLLLNTEAFF
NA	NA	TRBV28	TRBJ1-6	TGTGCCAGCAGTCCAACAAGGGAGCATTCACCCCTCCACTTT	CASSPTREHSPLHF
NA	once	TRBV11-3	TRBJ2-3	TGTGCCAGCAGCCCCCGTAGGGAAGATACGCAGTATTTT	CASSPRREDTQYF
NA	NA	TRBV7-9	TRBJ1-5	TGTGCCAGCAGCTTAGGGCCCAATCAGCCCCAGCATTTT	CASSLGPNQPQHF
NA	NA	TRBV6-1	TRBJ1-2	TGTGCCAGCAGTGACGAAGGACAGCGTGGCTACACCTTC	CASSDEGQRGYTF
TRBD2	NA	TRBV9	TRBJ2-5	TGTGCCAGCAGCGTCGATCTAGCGGGAGTAGAGACCCAGTACTTC	CASSVDLAGVETQYF
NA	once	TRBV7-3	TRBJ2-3	TGTGCCAGCAGCTTATTGGCAGATACGCAGTATTTT	CASSLLADTQYF
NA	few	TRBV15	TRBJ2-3	TGTGCCACCAGCAGAGATCCCCAACCAGTACCAGATACGCAGTATTTT	CATSRDPQPVPDTQYF
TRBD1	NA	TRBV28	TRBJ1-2	TGTGCCAGCGGAGGGACAGGGGATAACTATGGCTACACCTTC	CASGGTGDNYGYTF
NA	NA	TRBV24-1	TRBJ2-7	TGTGCCACCAGTGATTTGGGGACCTACGAGCAGTACTTC	CATSDLGTYEQYF
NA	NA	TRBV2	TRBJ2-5	TGTGCCAGCAATCAGGGGACCGAAAGGGGCCAGTACTTC	CASNQGTERGQYF
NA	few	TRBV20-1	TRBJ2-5	TGCAGTGCTAGTAGCCAGCCTCGAGGGCTGCAGTCCCAGTACTTC	CSASSQPRGLQSQYF
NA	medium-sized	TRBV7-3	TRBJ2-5	TGTGCCAGCAGCTTATCGGCAGCCCAAGAGACCCAGTACTTC	CASSLSAAQETQYF
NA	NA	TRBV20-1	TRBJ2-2	TGCAGTGCTAGAGATTATCGGCACAGAACCGGGGAGCTGTTTTTT	CSARDYRHRTGELFF
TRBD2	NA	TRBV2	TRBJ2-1	TGTGCCAGCATCCGGGAGGCGATCTACAATGAGCAGTTCTTC	CASIREAIYNEQFF
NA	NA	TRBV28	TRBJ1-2	TGTGCCAGCAGCCTCGGGCGCAGGCCAAGGGAAACTAACTATGGCTACACCTTC	CASSLGRRPRETNYGYTF
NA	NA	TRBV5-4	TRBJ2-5	TGTGCCAGCAGCTTGGCCGAGGGAGAGGAGACCCAGTACTTC	CASSLAEGEETQYF
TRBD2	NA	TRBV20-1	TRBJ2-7	TGCAGTGCTTTTCCTAGCGGGAGACGGTCTGCGCAGTACTTC	CSAFPSGRRSAQYF
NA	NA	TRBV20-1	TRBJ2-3	TGCAGTGCCTGGCGGGCCAGCACAGATACGCAGTATTTT	CSAWRASTDTQYF
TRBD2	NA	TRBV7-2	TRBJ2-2	TGTGCCAGCAGCTTACCCCCCTGGCGGGAGACCGGGGAGCTGTTTTTT	CASSLPPWRETGELFF
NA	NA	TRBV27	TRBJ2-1	TGTGCCAGCAGTCGCCCCCCATACAATGAGCAGTTCTTC	CASSRPPYNEQFF
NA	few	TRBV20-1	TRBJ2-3	TGCAGTGCTCACGGGGGGCGGGGGCCCACAGATACGCAGTATTTT	CSAHGGRGPTDTQYF
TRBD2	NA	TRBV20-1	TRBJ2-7	TGCAGTGCTCGGCTAAGCGGGAGGAGTCACGAGCAGTACTTC	CSARLSGRSHEQYF
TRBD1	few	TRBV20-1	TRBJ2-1	TGCAGTGCTAGAGATCTGGGGACAGGGATCAATGAGCAGTTCTTC	CSARDLGTGINEQFF
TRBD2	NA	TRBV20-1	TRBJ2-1	TGCAGTGCTCATGGGACTAGCGGGAGGGTGTGGGTAAATGAGCAGTTCTTC	CSAHGTSGRVWVNEQFF
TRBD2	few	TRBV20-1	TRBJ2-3	TGCAGCGGAACTAGCGTAAGCACAGATACGCAGTATTTT	CSGTSVSTDTQYF
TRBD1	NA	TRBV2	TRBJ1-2	TGTGCCAGAGGGGCCGCGAGACAGGGGGCTGGCACCTTC	CARGAARQGAGTF
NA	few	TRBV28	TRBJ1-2	TGTGCCAGCAGTTTTCCAGCGATCCGTGGCTACACCTTC	CASSFPAIRGYTF
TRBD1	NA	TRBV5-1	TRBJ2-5	TGCGCCAGCAGCCGGGGACAGGGGGCCCAAGAGACCCAGTACTTC	CASSRGQGAQETQYF
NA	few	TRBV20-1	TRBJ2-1	TGCAGTGTCCCATCCCAGGGGCAGTTCTTC	CSVPSQGQFF
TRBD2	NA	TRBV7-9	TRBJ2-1	TGTGCCAGCAGCCCTGGGTCGGGAGGGTACAATGAGCAGTTCTTC	CASSPGSGGYNEQFF
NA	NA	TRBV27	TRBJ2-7	TGTGCCAGCAGGTCGATGGTCAGGGGCTACGAGCAGTACTTC	CASRSMVRGYEQYF
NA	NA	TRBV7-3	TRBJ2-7	TGTGCCAGGACTAGGACAGGCGAGCAGTACTTC	CARTRTGEQYF
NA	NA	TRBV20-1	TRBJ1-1	TGCAGTGCTAGTATGGACACTGAAGCTTTCTTT	CSASMDTEAFF
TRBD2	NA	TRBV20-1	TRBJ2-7	TGCAGTGCTAACTCGGAAACGGGAGGGCCGTCCGAGCAGTACTTC	CSANSETGGPSEQYF
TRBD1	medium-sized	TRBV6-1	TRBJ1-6	TGTGCCAGCAGCCAAGACAGGGCCGGTGAGGGTTCACCCCTCCACTTT	CASSQDRAGEGSPLHF
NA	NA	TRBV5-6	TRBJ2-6	TGTGCCAGCAGCTTGGAGCAGGGGCTCCCTGGGGCCAACGTCCTGACTTTC	CASSLEQGLPGANVLTF
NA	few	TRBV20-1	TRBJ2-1	TGCAGTGCTAGGAGGGACTTCCCTTCCTACAATGAGCAGTTCTTC	CSARRDFPSYNEQFF
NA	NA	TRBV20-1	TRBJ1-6	TGCAGTGCTACCGAGGGACGGGGCACGGGGTCACCCCTCCACTTT	CSATEGRGTGSPLHF
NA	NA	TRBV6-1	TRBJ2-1	TGTGCCAGCAGTCGGATGGGGGCTGTCTCCTACAATGAGCAGTTCTTC	CASSRMGAVSYNEQFF
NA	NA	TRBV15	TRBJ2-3	TGTGCCACCAGCAGAGAGAGGACAGATACGCAGTATTTT	CATSRERTDTQYF
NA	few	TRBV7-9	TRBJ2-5	TGTGCCAGCAGCCCCGACGGTTCAAGGCTGGGGGAGACCCAGTACTTC	CASSPDGSRLGETQYF
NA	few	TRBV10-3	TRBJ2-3	TGTGCTACGACCGATCGGGATACGCAGTATTTT	CATTDRDTQYF
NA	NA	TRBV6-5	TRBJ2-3	TGTGCCAGCAGTTACTCCCAGGGGAGGGTCGATACGCAGTATTTT	CASSYSQGRVDTQYF
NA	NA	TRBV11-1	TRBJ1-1	TGTGCCAGCAGCTCAAGGAGGTTGAGGAACACTGAAGCTTTCTTT	CASSSRRLRNTEAFF
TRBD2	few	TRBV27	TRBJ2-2	TGTGCCAGCAGCCTCGGGACTACAAACACCGGGGAGCTGTTTTTT	CASSLGTTNTGELFF
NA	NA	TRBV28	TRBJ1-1	TGTGCCAGCAGAACTGGGGGGACTGAAGCTTTCTTT	CASRTGGTEAFF
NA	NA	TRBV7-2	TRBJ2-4	TGTGCCAGCAGCCCTGCACCGGAGGGTAACATTCAGTACTTC	CASSPAPEGNIQYF
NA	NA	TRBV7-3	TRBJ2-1	TGTGCCAGCAGCTTATCCGGAATGGATGAGCAGTTCTTC	CASSLSGMDEQFF
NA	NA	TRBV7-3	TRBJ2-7	TGTGCCAGCAGCTTATACAGCTCCTACGAGCAGTACTTC	CASSLYSSYEQYF
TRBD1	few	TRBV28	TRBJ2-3	TGTGCCAGCAAGGGACAGGGTAGTACAGATACGCAGTATTTT	CASKGQGSTDTQYF
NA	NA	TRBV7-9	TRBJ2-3	TGTGCCAGCAGCCGAAACAGGGCCCCAGATACGCGGTATTTT	CASSRNRAPDTRYF
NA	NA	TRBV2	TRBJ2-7	TGTGCCAGCAGTAGAGGGAGGGGGCGCATCGACGAGCAGTACTTC	CASSRGRGRIDEQYF
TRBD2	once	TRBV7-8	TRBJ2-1	TGTGCCAGCAGCCCCGGAAGCGGGAGGGGGGGCAATGAGCAGTTCTTC	CASSPGSGRGGNEQFF